This TCR beta chain was obtained from a study of T cell repertoires in cytomegalovirus infection. The wider study: CMV infection together with matching HLA type was indicated by public TCR beta signatures.

This clonotype was seen only a few times. The antigen remains undetermined. Study-level results: Individuals carrying CMV plus the relevant HLA were identified by cumulative frequency of public TCR beta families. Dominating the ex vivo response were TCR beta clonotypes that were CMV-specific and HLA-C-restricted.

The CDR3 extends over 13 amino acids. Trimming shortened V by 6 bases and J by 6 bases, and 14 bases separated the two germline ends. One entry per CDR3 protein results from TCRdb running MiXCR on the reads. The table shows 170,000 or so distinct CDR3 sequences, with around 15% occurring only once. The specimen was PBMCs. The source of this sequence is a human donor in good health (CMV status not recorded). Some clones in this sample may be carry-over from other donors' samples. The chain joins TRBV12-3 or TRBV12-4 to TRBJ1-1; possible D gene TRBD1, 6 bases. The CDR3 DNA reads TGTGCCAGCAGCCCGGGACCAGGGGCTGAAGCTTTCTTT. Amino acids: CASSPGPGAEAFF.